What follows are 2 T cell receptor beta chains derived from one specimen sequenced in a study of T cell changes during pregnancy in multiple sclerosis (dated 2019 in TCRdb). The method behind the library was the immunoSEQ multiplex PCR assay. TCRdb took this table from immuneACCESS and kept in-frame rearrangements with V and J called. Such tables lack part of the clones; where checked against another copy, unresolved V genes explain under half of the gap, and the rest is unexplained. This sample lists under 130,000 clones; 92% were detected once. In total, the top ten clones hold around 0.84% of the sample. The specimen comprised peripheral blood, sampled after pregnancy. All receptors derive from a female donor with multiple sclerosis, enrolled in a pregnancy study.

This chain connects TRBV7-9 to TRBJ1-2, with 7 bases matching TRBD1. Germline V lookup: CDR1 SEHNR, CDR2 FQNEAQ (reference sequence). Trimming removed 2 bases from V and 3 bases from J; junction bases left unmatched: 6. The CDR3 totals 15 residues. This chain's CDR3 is CASSLQGQKYYGYTF. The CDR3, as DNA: TGTGCCAGCAGCTTACAGGGACAGAAATACTATGGCTACACCTTC.

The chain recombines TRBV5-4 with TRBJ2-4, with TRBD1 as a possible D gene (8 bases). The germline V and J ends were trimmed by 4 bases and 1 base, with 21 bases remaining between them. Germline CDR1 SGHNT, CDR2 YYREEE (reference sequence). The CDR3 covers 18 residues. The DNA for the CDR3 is TGTGCCAGCAGCCCCGACAGGGGAGCGGGACGGGCCAAAAACATTCAGTACTTC. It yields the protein CASSPDRGAGRAKNIQYF.